A selection of T cell receptor beta chains follows, all from one sample in a study of Graves' ophthalmopathy and Graves' hyperthyroidism. TCRdb re-called the multiplex PCR reads through MiXCR, storing one row per CDR3 protein. The data hold approximately 640,000 distinct CDR3 sequences, with roughly 39% observed a single time. Sequencing used peripheral blood. All receptors come from an adult man with Graves' ophthalmopathy. Both conserved end residues are part of each CDR3. The D gene is left open where the match is weak. Size tells how often a clone was seen (once, few, many) or the class of an expanded clone, and some rows leave it out.

V gene,D gene,J gene,clone size,CDR3 DNA,CDR3 protein
TRBV2,TRBD1,TRBJ1-1,-,TGTGCCAGCACTGGACAGGTTGAAGCTTTCTTT,CASTGQVEAFF
TRBV7-2,TRBD1,TRBJ1-2,many,TGTGCCAGCAGCCAAGGCACAGGGGGCATCTATGGCTACACCTTC,CASSQGTGGIYGYTF
TRBV7-8,-,TRBJ2-2,-,TGTGCCAGCAGCTTGGTGTTCACCGGGGAGCTGTTTTTT,CASSLVFTGELFF
TRBV6-6,TRBD2,TRBJ2-5,few,TGTGCCAGCAGTTATCAGGGACTAGCCAAAGAGACCCAGTACTTC,CASSYQGLAKETQYF
TRBV7-9,-,TRBJ2-5,-,TGTGCCAGCAGTTTATCTCGCGACCAAGAGACCCAGTACTTC,CASSLSRDQETQYF
TRBV30,-,TRBJ1-5,few,TGTGCCTGGAGTTTGACAGCAGGACAGCCCCAGCATTTT,CAWSLTAGQPQHF
TRBV14,TRBD1,TRBJ2-2,-,TGTGCCAGCAGCCAAGATAAGGGCAGGGGGCTTGTCACCGGGGAGCTGTTTTTT,CASSQDKGRGLVTGELFF
TRBV5-1,-,TRBJ1-4,-,TGCGCCAGCAGCCCGGGTCTCTTAGGTGCAACTAATGAAAAACTGTTTTTT,CASSPGLLGATNEKLFF
TRBV20-1,TRBD1,TRBJ1-2,-,TGCAGTGCTAGGGGCAGGGGGAACTATGGCTACACCTTC,CSARGRGNYGYTF
TRBV6-5,-,TRBJ2-7,many,TGTGCCAGCAGTTACGCGCTGGTCGGGTACGAGCAGTACTTC,CASSYALVGYEQYF
TRBV2,-,TRBJ1-1,many,TGTGCCAGTCGACGGTCCGGTGCCCACACTGAAGCTTTCTTT,CASRRSGAHTEAFF
TRBV10-3,TRBD1,TRBJ1-1,-,TGTGCTATCTCCGGGACAGGGGTAGGAGGGCTGACTGAAGCTTCCTTT,CAISGTGVGGLTEASF
TRBV9,-,TRBJ2-6,-,TGTGCCAGCAGCGTAAGCGTACAGGGCCCTTTCTCTGGGGCCAACGTCCTGACTTTC,CASSVSVQGPFSGANVLTF
TRBV5-1,-,TRBJ2-2,-,TGTGCCAGCAGCTTAGGTGGAGGCGACACCGGGGAGCTGTTTTTT,CASSLGGGDTGELFF
TRBV5-1,-,TRBJ1-1,few,TGCGCCAGCAGCTTCGGGGGCCCGGACACTGAAGCTTTCTTT,CASSFGGPDTEAFF
TRBV14,-,TRBJ2-5,many,TGTGCCAGCAGCCAAGGCTTTCCGGGCTGGAGCCAGTACTTC,CASSQGFPGWSQYF
TRBV5-8,TRBD2,TRBJ2-7,-,TGTGCCAGCAGCCTGGCCGGGACTAGTCACGCCAAGCAGTACTTC,CASSLAGTSHAKQYF
TRBV15,-,TRBJ1-5,-,TGTGCCACCAGCAGCCAAGTTCCAGGCAATCAGCCCCAGCATTTT,CATSSQVPGNQPQHF
TRBV7-7,-,TRBJ2-1,-,TGTGCCAGCAGCTCCGCCGGCGGGGATGAGCAGTTCTTC,CASSSAGGDEQFF
TRBV10-3,TRBD1,TRBJ1-1,-,TGTGCCATCGGCCGACAGGGTGAAGCTTTCTTT,CAIGRQGEAFF
TRBV10-3,-,TRBJ1-2,few,TGTGCCAGCACCCCATCGGGCGTCTCAGGGGCTTATGGCTACACCTTC,CASTPSGVSGAYGYTF
TRBV4-1,-,TRBJ2-7,-,TGCGCCAGCAGCCAAGTAGGGACCGGGCGCTACGAGCAGTACTTC,CASSQVGTGRYEQYF
TRBV7-3,-,TRBJ1-1,many,TGTGCCAGCAGCTTACATGGGTGGACTGAAGCTTTCTTT,CASSLHGWTEAFF
TRBV7-9,-,TRBJ2-3,-,TGTGCCAGCAGCTTAGACCTGATCACAGATACGCAGTATTTT,CASSLDLITDTQYF
TRBV29-1,-,TRBJ2-3,-,TGCAGCGTTGAGGGACTTCACACAGATACGCAGTATTTT,CSVEGLHTDTQYF
TRBV10-2,-,TRBJ2-5,many,TGCGCCAGCCGGTCGTTTACCCAAGAGACCCAGTACTTC,CASRSFTQETQYF
TRBV14,-,TRBJ2-7,once,TGTGCCAGCAGCCAAGTTGGGCCGTCCTACGAGCAGTACTTC,CASSQVGPSYEQYF
TRBV7-2,TRBD1,TRBJ2-7,-,TGTGCCATCAGTGAGTCTAAGGGACAGGGAACCTCCTACGAGCAGTACTTC,CAISESKGQGTSYEQYF
TRBV10-2,-,TRBJ2-7,-,TGCGCCAGCAGTTACTCAGGGGACTACTCCTACGGGCAGTACTTC,CASSYSGDYSYGQYF
TRBV6-5,-,TRBJ1-2,many,TGTGCCAGCGGCCCCGAGACGGATAACTATGGCTACACCTTC,CASGPETDNYGYTF
TRBV7-8,-,TRBJ2-7,many,TGTGCCAGCAGCTTCGTAGGTAGCGAGCAGTACTTC,CASSFVGSEQYF
TRBV12-3/TRBV12-4,-,TRBJ2-5,-,TGTGCCAGCAGTTTTGGAGCAGGGGAATGGGAGACCCAGTACTTC,CASSFGAGEWETQYF
TRBV5-1,TRBD1,TRBJ1-2,-,TGCGCCAGCAACCCCGGGACAGAAGCTAACTTTGGCTACACCTTC,CASNPGTEANFGYTF
TRBV11-1,-,TRBJ1-3,-,TGTGCCAGCAGCTTAGTAGGGCTGCTCTCTGGAAACACCATATATTTT,CASSLVGLLSGNTIYF
TRBV7-7,-,TRBJ2-5,-,TGTGCTAGCAGCACCGACAGCGGGGAGACCCAGTACTTC,CASSTDSGETQYF
TRBV25-1,-,TRBJ2-2,many,TGTGCCAGCAGTGAGTTTCAGGCCACCGGGGAGCTGTTTTTT,CASSEFQATGELFF
TRBV25-1,TRBD1,TRBJ1-1,many,TGTGCCAGCAGTGATGTGGGACAGGGGAGCGCCACTGAAGCTTTCTTT,CASSDVGQGSATEAFF
TRBV4-3,TRBD1,TRBJ2-2,few,TGCGCCAGCAGCCAACTGACAGGGAACGGGGAGCTGTTTTTT,CASSQLTGNGELFF
TRBV7-8,-,TRBJ2-3,-,TGTGCCAGCAGCTTCGGGACGCCGGGGCTCACAGATACGCAGTATTTT,CASSFGTPGLTDTQYF
TRBV2,-,TRBJ1-2,many,TGTGCCAGGACCCGAGGTATTGATCCTTATGGCTATGGCTACACCTTC,CARTRGIDPYGYGYTF
TRBV19,-,TRBJ1-1,-,TGTGCCAGTACCTTGAGGGGGACCTTCACTGAAGCTTTCTTT,CASTLRGTFTEAFF
TRBV12-3/TRBV12-4,TRBD2,TRBJ2-1,-,TGTGCCAGCAGTTCGTTAGCGGGACTAATTGAGCAGTTCTTC,CASSSLAGLIEQFF